The 17 T cell receptor beta chains below come from one sample, sequenced in a study of blood T cell repertoires in COVID-19. Measured with immunoSEQ multiplex PCR; TCRdb has only the in-frame clones, and not every one. The repertoire includes about 98,000 clones, around nine tenths of them detected once, and around 2.9% sits in the top ten. The sample was peripheral blood. The receptors stem from a man between 50 and 59 years old with active or convalescent COVID-19.

The chain employs TRBV15 and TRBJ1-1; tentative D call: TRBD1 (6 bases). CDR3 length: 15 amino acids. V was pared by 5 bases and J by 0 bases, with 13 bases between. CDR1 is LNHNV and CDR2 is YYDKDF in the germline V gene (reference sequence). The DNA of the CDR3 is TGTGCCACCAGCGGAAACAGGGCCTTGAACACTGAAGCTTTCTTT. This encodes CATSGNRALNTEAFF. Together with reference TRBV15 and TRBJ1-1, the CDR3 gives the full variable domain: DAMVIQNPRYQVTQFGKPVTLSCSQTLNHNVMYWYQQKSSQAPKLLFHYYDKDFNNEADTPDNFQSRRPNTSFCFLDIRSPGLGDTAMYLCATSGNRALNTEAFFGQGTRLTVV.

This chain links TRBV4-1 with TRBJ1-5; D unclear. CDR1 MGHRA and CDR2 YSYEKL come from the germline V gene. The CDR3 runs 14 residues. V was shortened by 3 bases and J by 7 bases, with 13 bases between the two germline ends. As DNA, the CDR3 is TGCGCCAGCAGCCATCCCCGGGATTTGCAGCCCCAGCATTTT. This translates into CASSHPRDLQPQHF.

This chain uses TRBV2 with TRBJ2-2, with TRBD2 matching 9 bases. Trimming took 3 bases from V and 0 from J; bases not matched to a gene: 5. This CDR3 has 17 residues. CDR1 and CDR2 (germline): SNHLY, FYNNEI. CDR3 in amino acids: CASSDGGGAANTGELFF. CDR3 nucleotide sequence: TGTGCCAGCAGTGATGGCGGGGGGGCCGCGAACACCGGGGAGCTGTTTTTT.

The rearrangement joins TRBV6-5 to TRBJ2-7; D perhaps matches TRBD1 (5 bases). Germline CDR1 and CDR2: MNHEY and SVGAGI. Trimming pared 6 bases from V and 3 bases from J, leaving 9 bases between. There are 12 residues in the CDR3. The CDR3 is CASRKTDYEQYF. CDR3 sequence (DNA): TGTGCCAGCAGAAAGACAGACTACGAGCAGTACTTC.

The CDR3 nucleotides are TGTGCCAGCAGTGAAGCGGGTATTGGTAGGGGCGCCGGGGAGCTGTTTTTT. Translating gives CASSEAGIGRGAGELFF. The chain is built from TRBV2 and TRBJ2-2; possible D gene TRBD1, 5 bases. V was cut by 0 bases and J by 6 bases, with 17 bases left in between. Per germline, CDR1 SNHLY and CDR2 FYNNEI. This CDR3 is 17 amino acids long. Supplemented by reference TRBV2 and TRBJ2-2, the full variable domain reads EPEVTQTPSHQVTQMGQEVILRCVPISNHLYFYWYRQILGQKVEFLVSFYNNEISEKSEIFDDQFSVERPDGSNFTLKIRSTKLEDSAMYFCASSEAGIGRGAGELFFGEGSRLTVL.

The rearrangement links TRBV19 to TRBJ2-2; 10 nucleotides agree with TRBD1. Per germline, CDR1 LNHDA and CDR2 SQIVND (reference sequence). The CDR3 has 19 amino acids. V lost 5 bases, J lost 0 bases, and 12 bases stayed unmatched. CDR3 DNA sequence: TGTGCCAGTAGTTCAGCCGGGACAGGGGCGTTCGCGAACACCGGGGAGCTGTTTTTT. It specifies CASSSAGTGAFANTGELFF.

The chain carries TRBV11-2 and TRBJ1-2; 11 bases fit TRBD1. Germline V gives CDR1 SGHAT, CDR2 FQNNGV. The CDR3 is 15 residues long. With 5 bases clipped from V and 3 bases from J, the junction kept 5 bases outside the gene matches. The CDR3 here is CASSEDRGRDYGYTF. CDR3 DNA sequence: TGTGCCAGCAGCGAGGACAGGGGGCGCGACTATGGCTACACCTTC.

The J gene is TRBJ2-1, the V gene TRBV5-5, with 12 bases lining up with TRBD1. This CDR3 contains 14 residues. Per germline, CDR1 SGHKS and CDR2 YYEKEE (reference sequence). Unmatched junction bases numbered 3, after V lost 2 bases and J lost 9 bases. CDR3 protein: CASSLGTGGSEQFF. CDR3 sequence (DNA): TGTGCCAGCAGCTTAGGGACAGGGGGCAGTGAGCAGTTCTTC.

The V gene is TRBV28, the J gene TRBJ2-5, with 11 bases identical to TRBD1. Losses at the gene ends were 2 bases for V and 0 bases for J; bases not matched to a gene: 8. The CDR3 sequence is 18 residues long. Germline-derived CDR1 and CDR2 are MDHEN and SYDVKM. CDR3 nucleotides: TGTGCCAGCAGTTTAGTCATGGGGACAGGGGGAGACCAAGAGACCCAGTACTTC. Its translation is CASSLVMGTGGDQETQYF.

The chain is built from TRBV27 and TRBJ2-2; 7 positions match TRBD2. Germline V gives CDR1 MNHEY, CDR2 SMNVEV (reference sequence). The J segment lost 3 bases and the V segment lost 5 bases, leaving 9 bases of the junction unmatched. The length of the CDR3 is 16 residues. The CDR3 nucleotides are TGTGCCAGCAGTCTTCAGGGAGGGTTGGACACCGGGGAGCTGTTTTTT. This gives the protein CASSLQGGLDTGELFF.

The rearrangement uses TRBV7-2 and TRBJ2-7, with D perhaps matching TRBD2 (7 bases). The CDR3 sequence is 14 residues long. CDR1 and CDR2 (germline): SGHTA, FQGNSA. V was cut by 5 bases and J by 1 base, with 12 bases left in between. The CDR3 is CASSPRGGSYEQYF. CDR3 nucleotide sequence: TGTGCCAGCAGCCCTAGGGGGGGATCCTACGAGCAGTACTTC. Full variable domain (missing parts from reference TRBV7-2 and TRBJ2-7): GAGVSQSPSNKVTEKGKDVELRCDPISGHTALYWYRQSLGQGLEFLIYFQGNSAPDKSGLPSDRFSAERTGGSVSTLTIQRTQQEDSAVYLCASSPRGGSYEQYFGPGTRLTVT.

In its sample, this clone was seen once. The CDR3 sequence: CASSLGRPVPNQPQHF. The CDR3 DNA sequence: TGTGCCAGCAGCTTGGGGCGGCCTGTCCCAAATCAGCCCCAGCATTTT. This chain joins TRBV5-6 and TRBJ1-5; D remains unclear. V was clipped by 0 bases and J by 4 bases, with 14 bases between them. This CDR3 has 16 amino acids. CDR1 is SGHDT and CDR2 is YYEEEE in the germline V gene.

The gene calls are TRBV5-1 and TRBJ1-3; D is perhaps TRBD1 (5 bases). The length of the CDR3 is 14 residues. Trimming removed 4 bases at V and 0 bases at J, with 8 bases between. Germline V lookup: CDR1 SGHRS, CDR2 YFSETQ. CDR3 amino acids: CASSDDSSGNTIYF. The CDR3 DNA reads TGCGCCAGCAGCGACGACAGCTCTGGAAACACCATATATTTT. Variable domain in full (rest from reference TRBV5-1 and TRBJ1-3): KAGVTQTPRYLIKTRGQQVTLSCSPISGHRSVSWYQQTPGQGLQFLFEYFSETQRNKGNFPGRFSGRQFSNSRSEMNVSTLELGDSALYLCASSDDSSGNTIYFGEGSWLTVV.

This rearrangement joins TRBV10-3 to TRBJ2-5, with 11 bases that match TRBD2. The V gene end was trimmed by 5 bases and the J gene end by 4 bases; junction bases not matched to a gene: 0. The CDR3 is 13 residues long. Germline CDR1 and CDR2: ENHRY and SYGVKD. The CDR3 DNA reads TGTGCCATCAGTCTAGCGGGAGGAGAGACCCAGTACTTC. Translation gives CAISLAGGETQYF.

The chain employs TRBV5-4 and TRBJ2-3; 8 bases line up with TRBD1. This CDR3 comprises 14 residues. Germline loops: CDR1 SGHNT, CDR2 YYREEE (reference sequence). The V gene end was trimmed by 2 bases and the J gene end by 10 bases; junction bases not matched to a gene: 9. The CDR3 nucleotides are TGTGCCAGCAGCTTCCTCCGGGACAGGTTGGCGCAGTATTTT. Its translation: CASSFLRDRLAQYF.

The gene calls are TRBV5-1 and TRBJ2-2; tentative D call: TRBD2 (7 bases). This CDR3 contains 14 residues. V gave up 7 bases and J gave up 1 base, with 11 bases separating them. CDR1 and CDR2 (germline): SGHRS, YFSETQ. The CDR3 reads CASRGAENTGELFF. In nucleotides, the CDR3 is TGCGCCAGCCGGGGGGCAGAGAACACCGGGGAGCTGTTTTTT.

The chain is built from TRBV29-1 and TRBJ2-7, with D tentatively TRBD1 (6 bases). CDR1 and CDR2 from the germline V gene are SQVTM and ANQGSEA. This CDR3 contains 12 residues. Trimming took off 6 bases at V and 0 bases at J, with 9 bases between the two ends. CDR3 region: CSVQTGSYEQYF. The CDR3 bases are TGCAGCGTCCAGACAGGCTCCTACGAGCAGTACTTC.